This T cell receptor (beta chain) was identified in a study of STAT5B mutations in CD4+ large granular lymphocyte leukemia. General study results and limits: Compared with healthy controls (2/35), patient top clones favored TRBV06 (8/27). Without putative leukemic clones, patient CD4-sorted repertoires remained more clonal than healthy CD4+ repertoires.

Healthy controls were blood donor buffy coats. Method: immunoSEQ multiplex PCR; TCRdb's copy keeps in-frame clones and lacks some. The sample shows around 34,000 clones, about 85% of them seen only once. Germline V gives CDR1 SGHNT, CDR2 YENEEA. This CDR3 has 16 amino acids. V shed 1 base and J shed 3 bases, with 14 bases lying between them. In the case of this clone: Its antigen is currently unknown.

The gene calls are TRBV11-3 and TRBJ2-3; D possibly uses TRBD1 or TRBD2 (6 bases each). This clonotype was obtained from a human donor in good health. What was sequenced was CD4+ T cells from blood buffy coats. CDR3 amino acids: CASSLGGGRETDTQYF. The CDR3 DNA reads TGTGCCAGCAGCTTAGGAGGGGGGAGAGAAACAGATACGCAGTATTTT.